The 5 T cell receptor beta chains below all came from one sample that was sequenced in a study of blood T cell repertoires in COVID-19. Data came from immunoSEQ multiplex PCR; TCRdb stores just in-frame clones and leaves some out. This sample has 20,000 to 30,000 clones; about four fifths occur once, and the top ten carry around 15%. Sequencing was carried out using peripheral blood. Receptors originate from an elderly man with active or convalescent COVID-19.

The CDR3 bases are TGCGCCAGCACCCCCGGACAGAGCAATAATTCACCCCTCCACTTT. Encoded protein: CASTPGQSNNSPLHF. This chain connects TRBV5-1 to TRBJ1-6, with D perhaps matching TRBD1 (6 bases). The CDR3 length is 15 residues. Trimming removed 6 bases at V and 5 bases at J, with 15 bases between. Germline CDR1 reads SGHRS; CDR2 reads YFSETQ.

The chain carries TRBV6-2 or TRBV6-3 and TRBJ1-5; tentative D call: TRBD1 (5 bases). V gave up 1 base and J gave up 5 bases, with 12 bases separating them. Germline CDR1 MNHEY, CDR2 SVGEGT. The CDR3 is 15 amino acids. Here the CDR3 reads CASSYFDRTDQPQHF. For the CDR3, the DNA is TGTGCCAGCAGTTACTTCGACAGAACGGATCAGCCCCAGCATTTT.

The CDR3 spells CATSEPTSGSSNEQFF. The CDR3 DNA reads as TGTGCCACCAGTGAACCTACTAGCGGGAGTAGTAATGAGCAGTTCTTC. The chain couples TRBV24-1 to TRBJ2-1; 11 nucleotides align to TRBD2. The CDR3 sequence is 16 residues long. V gave up 4 bases and J gave up 7 bases; unmatched junction bases: 8. Germline CDR1 reads KGHDR; CDR2 reads SFDVKD.

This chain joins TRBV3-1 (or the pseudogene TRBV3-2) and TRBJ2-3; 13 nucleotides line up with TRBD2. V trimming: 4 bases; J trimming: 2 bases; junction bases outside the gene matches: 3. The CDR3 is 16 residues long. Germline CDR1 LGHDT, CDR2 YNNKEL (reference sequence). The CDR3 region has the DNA TGTGCCAGCAGCCTCGGACTAGCGGGAGCCACAGATACGCAGTATTTT. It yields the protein CASSLGLAGATDTQYF.

CDR3 residues: CASSNRETGELFF. The CDR3 coding sequence is TGTGCCAGCAGCAACAGAGAAACCGGGGAGCTGTTTTTT. This chain uses TRBV7-8 with TRBJ2-2, with D unclear. The V end was cut by 5 bases, the J end by 5 bases, with 9 bases between. The CDR3 extends over 13 amino acids. Germline V gene data show CDR1 as SGHVS and CDR2 as FQNEAQ. Full variable domain (remainder filled in from reference TRBV7-8 and TRBJ2-2): GAGVSQSPRYKVAKRGQDVALRCDPISGHVSLFWYQQALGQGPEFLTYFQNEAQLDKSGLPSDRFFAERPEGSVSTLKIQRTQQEDSAVYLCASSNRETGELFFGEGSRLTVL.